Below are 18 T cell receptor beta chains sequenced from a single sample in a study of beta chain features in type 1 diabetes. Sequencing targeted expressed TCRB transcripts, as all isolated RNA had been reverse transcribed. The table came from immunoSEQ multiplex PCR; TCRdb's copy has only in-frame clones and leaves some out. The table lists under 250,000 clones, 11% of them singletons. Material for sequencing was central memory CD4+ T cells from blood. Receptors originate from a man aged 18 to 30 in good health.

This clone has only a few counts. The chain couples TRBV7-8 to TRBJ2-7; D perhaps matches TRBD1 (6 bases). Between the trimmed V and J ends, which lost 1 base and 1 base, there was a span of 8 bases. CDR1 is SGHVS and CDR2 is FQNEAQ in the germline V gene. There are 14 residues in the CDR3. DNA of the CDR3: TGTGCCAGCAGCTTAGTTACAGGGTCCTACGAGCAGTACTTC. Its translation: CASSLVTGSYEQYF. Filled out from reference TRBV7-8 and TRBJ2-7, the complete variable domain reads GAGVSQSPRYKVAKRGQDVALRCDPISGHVSLFWYQQALGQGPEFLTYFQNEAQLDKSGLPSDRFFAERPEGSVSTLKIQRTQQEDSAVYLCASSLVTGSYEQYFGPGTRLTVT.

This clone was detected a few times. The chain uses TRBV7-9 and TRBJ2-5; D unclear. With 3 bases removed from V and 5 bases from J, the gap between germline ends came to 13 bases. The germline CDR1 and CDR2 sequences are SEHNR and FQNEAQ (reference sequence). This CDR3 has 14 residues. This chain's CDR3 is CASSLGMAGETQYF. CDR3 in DNA: TGTGCCAGCAGCTTGGGTATGGCTGGGGAGACCCAGTACTTC.

This clone was recorded a few times. The rearrangement links TRBV6-5 to TRBJ2-5, with no clear D. The CDR3 loop spans 11 amino acids. V lost 1 base, J lost 7 bases, and 4 bases lay in between. CDR1 MNHEY and CDR2 SVGAGI come from the germline V gene. CDR3: CASSYFGTQYF. The CDR3 DNA reads TGTGCCAGCAGTTACTTCGGGACCCAGTACTTC.

This clone was found many times. This chain connects TRBV7-9 to TRBJ2-5; 7 bases align to TRBD2. CDR3 length equals 14 residues. V trimming: 5 bases; J trimming: 5 bases; junction bases outside the gene matches: 8. CDR1 is SEHNR, CDR2 FQNEAQ, per germline (reference sequence). The CDR3, as DNA: TGTGCCAGCAGCCTACTAGCGTCCGGGGAGACCCAGTACTTC. Amino acid sequence: CASSLLASGETQYF.

The chain has TRBV27 and TRBJ2-1, with 8 bases aligning to TRBD2. This CDR3 is 17 amino acids long. Germline V lookup: CDR1 MNHEY, CDR2 SMNVEV (reference sequence). V dropped 2 bases and J dropped 3; count of bases not matched to a gene: 9. The CDR3 spells CASSLREGGRSYNEQFF. DNA for the CDR3: TGTGCCAGCAGTTTAAGAGAGGGCGGGAGGAGCTACAATGAGCAGTTCTTC.

This chain uses TRBV11-3 with TRBJ2-2; D uncertain. V lost 1 base and J lost 3, with 6 bases in between. CDR1 is SGHNT and CDR2 is YENEEA in the germline V gene. The CDR3 extends over 14 amino acids. The CDR3 DNA reads TGTGCCAGCAGCTTAGGACGGGACACCGGGGAGCTGTTTTTT. Its translation: CASSLGRDTGELFF.

This clone came up a few times. A far larger clone is one base from this, pointing to a likely read error. This CDR3 is also generated by other DNA sequences in the sample. The rearrangement joins TRBV7-9 to TRBJ2-5; D might be TRBD2 (6 bases). The CDR3 totals 15 residues. In germline, CDR1 is SEHNR, CDR2 FQNEAQ (reference sequence). The V and J ends lost 5 bases and 4 bases respectively, with 17 bases between them. CDR3 protein: CASSLTGDAAETQYF. CDR3 DNA sequence: TGTGCCAGCAGCCTCACGGGGGACGCAGCAGAGACCCAGTACTTC.

The table lists this clone with many counts. CDR3 sequence: CASSLAGTGSGDTQYF. The CDR3 DNA reads as TGTGCCAGCAGCTTAGCTGGGACAGGGAGTGGAGATACGCAGTATTTT. The chain is built from TRBV7-2 and TRBJ2-3, with 9 bases identical to TRBD1. The CDR3 totals 16 residues. Germline V gives CDR1 SGHTA, CDR2 FQGNSA. Trimming removed 0 bases from V and 5 bases from J; junction bases left unmatched: 6.

This clone was detected only a few times. The chain uses TRBV5-4 and TRBJ2-1; D is unresolved. Trimming removed 1 base from V and 5 bases from J, with 10 bases in between. The germline CDR1 and CDR2 sequences are SGHNT and YYREEE (reference sequence). The CDR3 runs 14 residues. The CDR3: CASSLRPSHNEQFF. The CDR3 region has the DNA TGTGCCAGCAGCTTGCGGCCATCGCACAATGAGCAGTTCTTC.

This clone was recorded at least ten times. The chain links TRBV30 to TRBJ2-1; 7 nucleotides line up with TRBD2. V lost 5 bases to trimming and J lost 8 bases; unmatched junction nucleotides: 12. The germline V gene has CDR1 GTSNPN and CDR2 SVGIG (reference sequence). This CDR3 comprises 14 residues. CDR3 amino acids: CAWRGDALGDEQFF. In DNA form, the CDR3 reads TGTGCCTGGCGGGGGGACGCGTTAGGAGATGAGCAGTTCTTC.

The chain combines TRBV9 with TRBJ2-7, with a tentative D call TRBD1 (6 bases). This CDR3 has 14 residues. Germline CDR1 and CDR2: SGDLS and YYNGEE. Trimming cost V 7 bases and J 1 base, with 15 bases left between them. The CDR3 region has the DNA TGTGCCAGCGGCCTTACAGGGAATTCCTACGAGCAGTACTTC. Amino acids: CASGLTGNSYEQYF.

V is TRBV30 and J is TRBJ2-6; D is ambiguous. CDR1 and CDR2 (germline): GTSNPN, SVGIG (reference sequence). With 6 bases removed from V and 0 bases from J, the gap between germline ends came to 15 bases. This CDR3 is 16 amino acids long. This chain's CDR3 is CACQAWQDSGANVLTF. As DNA, the CDR3 is TGTGCCTGCCAAGCTTGGCAGGACTCTGGGGCCAACGTCCTGACTTTC. The whole variable domain, remainder taken from reference TRBV30 and TRBJ2-6, is SQTIHQWPATLVQPVGSPLSLECTVEGTSNPNLYWYRQAAGRGLQLLFYSVGIGQISSEVPQNLSASRPQDRQFILSSKKLLLSDSGFYLCACQAWQDSGANVLTFGAGSRLTVL.

This clone was seen a few times. V and J are TRBV30 and TRBJ2-3, with a possible D match to TRBD1 (5 bases). The CDR3 spans 16 residues. V was pared by 4 bases and J by 0 bases, with 17 bases between. Germline values: CDR1 GTSNPN, CDR2 SVGIG (reference sequence). This chain's CDR3 is CAWTPHRSSSTDTQYF. The CDR3 DNA reads TGTGCCTGGACACCCCACAGGTCGTCTAGCACAGATACGCAGTATTTT.

The chain joins TRBV5-5 to TRBJ1-5; possibly TRBD1 for D (5 bases). The germline V gene encodes CDR1 SGHKS and CDR2 YYEKEE (reference sequence). V dropped 1 base and J dropped 9 bases, with 14 bases sitting between them. The CDR3 totals 14 residues. The CDR3 loop reads CASSLWGSGSPQHF. The CDR3 DNA is TGTGCCAGCAGCTTGTGGGGCAGTGGGTCGCCCCAGCATTTT. Full variable domain (outside the CDR3, taken from reference TRBV5-5 and TRBJ1-5): DAGVTQSPTHLIKTRGQQVTLRCSPISGHKSVSWYQQVLGQGPQFIFQYYEKEERGRGNFPDRFSARQFPNYSSELNVNALLLGDSALYLCASSLWGSGSPQHFGDGTRLSIL.

The J gene is TRBJ1-5, the V gene TRBV6-5; D is unresolved. This CDR3 has 13 amino acids. Germline V lookup: CDR1 MNHEY, CDR2 SVGAGI. The ends were cut back, 5 bases at V and 10 bases at J, with 15 bases in the middle. Written as DNA, the CDR3 is TGTGCCAGCAGTGAACCCAAACCTCAACCCCAGCATTTT. Translating gives CASSEPKPQPQHF.

This clone was detected a few times. The J gene is TRBJ2-7, the V gene TRBV5-6, with unresolved D. This CDR3 has 13 amino acids. Germline CDR1 reads SGHDT; CDR2 reads YYEEEE. V lost 3 bases to trimming and J lost 6 bases, with 13 bases between them. The DNA of the CDR3 is TGTGCCAGCAGCTACTCATACGTGGGCGAGCAGTACTTC. Translating gives CASSYSYVGEQYF. Complete variable domain (other parts from reference TRBV5-6 and TRBJ2-7): DAGVTQSPTHLIKTRGQQVTLRCSPKSGHDTVSWYQQALGQGPQFIFQYYEEEERQRGNFPDRFSGHQFPNYSSELNVNALLLGDSALYLCASSYSYVGEQYFGPGTRLTVT.

There are a few counts of this clone. The chain has TRBV5-4 and TRBJ2-5; TRBD1 matches at 8 bases. The CDR3 has 15 residues. Trimming removed 4 bases from V and 2 bases from J; junction bases left unmatched: 7. Germline V gives CDR1 SGHNT, CDR2 YYREEE (reference sequence). The chain's CDR3 is CASSHGQGKQETQYF. The CDR3 DNA is TGTGCCAGCAGCCACGGACAGGGAAAGCAAGAGACCCAGTACTTC.

This clone was recorded many times. The genes are TRBV5-1 and TRBJ2-1, with D tentatively TRBD2 (5 bases). Trimming took off 1 base at V and 5 bases at J, with 7 bases between the two ends. Germline CDR1 reads SGHRS; CDR2 reads YFSETQ. The CDR3 contains 13 residues. The CDR3 region has the DNA TGCGCCAGCAGCTTGATCGGGGACAATGAGCAGTTCTTC. Translated: CASSLIGDNEQFF.